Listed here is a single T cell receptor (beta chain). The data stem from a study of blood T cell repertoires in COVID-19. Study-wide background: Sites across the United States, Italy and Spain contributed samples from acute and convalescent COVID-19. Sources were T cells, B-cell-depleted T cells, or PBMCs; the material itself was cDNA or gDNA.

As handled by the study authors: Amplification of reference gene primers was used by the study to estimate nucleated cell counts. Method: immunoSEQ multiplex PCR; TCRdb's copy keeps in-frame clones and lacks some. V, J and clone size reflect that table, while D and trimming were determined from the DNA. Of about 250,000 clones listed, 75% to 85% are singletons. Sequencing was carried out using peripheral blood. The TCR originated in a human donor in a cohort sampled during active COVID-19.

CDR3 sequence reads: CASSPGTTLYEQYF. In DNA form, the CDR3 reads TGTGCCAGCAGCCCCGGGACTACCCTCTACGAGCAGTACTTC. The chain employs TRBV6-5 and TRBJ2-7; 7 positions match TRBD2. J lost 3 bases, V lost 6 bases, and 8 bases had no gene match. Looked up from germline, CDR1 is MNHEY and CDR2 is SVGAGI. This CDR3 is 14 amino acids long.